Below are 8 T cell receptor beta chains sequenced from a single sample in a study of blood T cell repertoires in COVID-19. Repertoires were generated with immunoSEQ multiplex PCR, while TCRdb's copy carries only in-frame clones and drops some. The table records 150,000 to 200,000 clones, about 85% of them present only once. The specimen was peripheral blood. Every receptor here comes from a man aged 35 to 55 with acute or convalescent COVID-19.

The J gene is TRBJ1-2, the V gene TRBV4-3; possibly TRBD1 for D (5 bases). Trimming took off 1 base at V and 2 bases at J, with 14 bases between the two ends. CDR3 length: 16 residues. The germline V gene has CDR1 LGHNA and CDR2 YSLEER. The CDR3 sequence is CASSQAVVSGNYGYTF. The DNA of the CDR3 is TGCGCCAGCAGCCAAGCCGTAGTTTCAGGGAACTATGGCTACACCTTC.

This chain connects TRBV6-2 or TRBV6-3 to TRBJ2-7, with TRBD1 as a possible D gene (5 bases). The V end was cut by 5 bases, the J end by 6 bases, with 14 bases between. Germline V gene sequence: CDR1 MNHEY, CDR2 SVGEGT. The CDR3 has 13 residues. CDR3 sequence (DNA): TGTGCCAGCAGTAGGGGCGGCTCTTTCGAGCAGTACTTC. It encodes CASSRGGSFEQYF.

This chain's CDR3 is CASSPRGPTEAFF. As DNA, the CDR3 is TGTGCCAGCAGCCCCAGGGGGCCAACTGAAGCTTTCTTT. The J gene is TRBJ1-1, the V gene TRBV7-3; TRBD1 matches 8 bases. The CDR3 is 13 amino acids. Trimming took 5 bases from V and 5 from J; bases not matched to a gene: 4. Germline V gene data show CDR1 as SGHTA and CDR2 as FQGTGA.

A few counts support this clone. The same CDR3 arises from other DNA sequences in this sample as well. The CDR3, as DNA: TGTGCCAGCAGGGGACAGATGAACACTGAAGCTTTCTTT. It yields the protein CASRGQMNTEAFF. V gene TRBV2 combines with J gene TRBJ1-1; 7 bases match TRBD1. CDR1 and CDR2 (germline): SNHLY, FYNNEI. The trim removed 6 bases at V and 0 bases at J, leaving 1 base unmatched. CDR3 length equals 13 residues.

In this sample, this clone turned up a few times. The CDR3 sequence is CASSQAGDGANEKLFF. The CDR3 DNA is TGCGCCAGCAGCCAAGCTGGTGATGGAGCTAATGAAAAACTGTTTTTT. The chain has TRBV4-3 and TRBJ1-4; D is ambiguous. V lost 1 base and J 3 bases, leaving 12 bases between the germline ends. Germline V gives CDR1 LGHNA, CDR2 YSLEER. The CDR3 has 16 residues.

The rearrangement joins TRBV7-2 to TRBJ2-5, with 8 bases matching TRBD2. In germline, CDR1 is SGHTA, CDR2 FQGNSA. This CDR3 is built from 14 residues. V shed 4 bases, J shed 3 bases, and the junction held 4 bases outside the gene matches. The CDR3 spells CASSWQAGEETQYF. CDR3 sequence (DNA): TGTGCCAGCAGCTGGCAAGCGGGGGAAGAGACCCAGTACTTC.

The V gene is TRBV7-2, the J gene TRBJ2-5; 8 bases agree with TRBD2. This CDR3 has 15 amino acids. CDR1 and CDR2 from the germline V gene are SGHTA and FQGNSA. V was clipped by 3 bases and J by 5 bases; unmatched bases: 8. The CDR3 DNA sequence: TGTGCCAGCAGCTTCGGGACTAGTTCGGATGAGACCCAGTACTTC. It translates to CASSFGTSSDETQYF.

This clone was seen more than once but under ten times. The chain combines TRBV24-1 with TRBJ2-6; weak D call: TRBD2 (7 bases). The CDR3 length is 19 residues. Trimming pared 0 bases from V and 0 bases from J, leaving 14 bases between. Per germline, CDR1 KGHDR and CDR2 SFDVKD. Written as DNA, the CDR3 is TGTGCCACCAGTGATTTGGGGGGGGCTCTTCCCTCTGGGGCCAACGTCCTGACTTTC. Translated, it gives CATSDLGGALPSGANVLTF.